The clone carrying this TCR beta chain came up many times. Its antigen is as yet unknown. V lost 1 base to trimming and J lost 2 bases, with 15 bases between them. The germline CDR1 and CDR2 sequences are LNHNV and YYDKDF (reference sequence). The CDR3 runs 16 residues. Time point indicated: newly diagnosed GD, antithyroid drugs for less than 3 months. From PBMCs, RNA was extracted and then used to make the TCR library. Construction of TCR beta libraries relied on iRepertoire HTBI primers and on Arm-PCR targeting CDR3 regions. TCRdb passed the multiplex PCR reads through MiXCR, listing each CDR3 protein once. The sample includes 550,000 to 600,000 distinct CDR3 sequences, 16% of them seen just once. This specimen comes from a study of regulatory T cells in long-lasting Graves disease. Whole-study findings and limits: TRBV28 was favored in persistent disease, as were TRBJ1-2 and TRBJ2-5.

The same data also contributed to another study, on T cells in Graves' hyperthyroidism and ophthalmopathy. That source adds: Any patient presenting with uncontrolled infection, other autoimmune disease, pregnancy or lactation was left out. The HTBI primer set drove a first-round RT-PCR of the TCR CDR3.

The TCR originated in a man aged 18 to 29 with Graves disease. This chain links TRBV15 with TRBJ2-7; unclear D gene. Source: peripheral blood mononuclear cells (PBMCs), taken at new diagnosis, from a patient treated with antithyroid drugs. CDR3 loop: CATSRVGGPATYEQYF. The CDR3 DNA follows: TGTGCCACCAGCAGAGTGGGCGGTCCAGCTACCTACGAGCAGTACTTC.